This entry features one TCR beta chain sequence. No antigen is known for it. There are no base qualities to consult, and no much larger clone falls within one base. In light of the paper, this sample's time point label describes: roughly 23 months on ibrutinib. For TCR beta library preparation, approximately 2.2 micrograms of genomic DNA were isolated from cryopreserved PBMCs. Longitudinal blood samples from CLL patients on ibrutinib monotherapy underwent high-throughput TCR beta sequencing. Patients were enrolled in a phase 2 open-label single-center ibrutinib monotherapy trial. These data are taken from a study of cytotoxic CD8 clonotypes in ibrutinib-treated CLL (dated by TCRdb to 2020 to 2023). A note on the overall study: The cohort included about 15 treatment-naive and 11 relapsed/refractory patients; 17 were IGHV unmutated. Responses were partial in roughly 24 patients and complete in 2; after median around 68 months follow-up, roughly 14 stayed in remission and 12 progressed. On average, each sample yielded roughly 260,000 productive templates and 80,000 to 95,000 productive rearrangements. Of the 85 to 95 participants in the trial, roughly 25 had longitudinal samples available. All remission and progressive disease samples were collected while patients were still receiving ibrutinib. Response samples were obtained after a median of about 13 months of treatment, with a range of roughly 6 to 40 months. Cryopreserved peripheral blood mononuclear cells were obtained before treatment, at response, and at either sustained remission or disease progression. Findings and caveats that apply to the study as a whole: At ibrutinib response clonality went up, during sustained remission it held steady, and at progression it dropped back toward baseline. Public clonotypes were found to be uncommon and were observed to contract or remain stable during treatment; the increase in clonality was shown to reflect expansion of private clonotypes at ibrutinib response. Baseline clonality was found to be higher than that of age-matched healthy donors and was strongly correlated with circulating CD8+ T-cell counts. Sampling times were not matched between patients in sustained remission and patients whose disease was progressing, and lymph node repertoires were not examined.

Each clonotype received, on average, roughly 9.6x coverage in deep resolution sequencing performed on a MiSeq, where the target depth lay between 1 in 1 million and 1 in 200,000 T cells. TCR beta libraries were generated with the immunoSEQ hsTCRB Kit. On the authors' methods: Data were analyzed with ImmunoSEQ Data Assistant and ImmunoSEQ Analyzer, with V, D and J genes assigned per IMGT definitions. Clonality, which ranges from 0 to 1, was calculated as one minus the normalized Shannon entropy of productive rearrangement frequencies. Only overrepresented clonotypes making up at least 0.05% of each patient's repertoire were included in the public clonotype analysis. Roughly 13 age-matched healthy donor repertoires from immuneACCESS were used as controls for clonality. Imported from immuneACCESS, the table was reduced by TCRdb to in-frame sequences with V and J called. These copies leave out some clones; in studies compared against another copy, an unresolved V gene accounts for under half, and the cause of the remainder is not known. V, J and clone size are taken as reported in that table, and D and trimming were inferred from the DNA itself. The sample has about 200,000 clones on record, over 60% of them singletons. About an eighth of the sample lies in the top ten.

Spanning cysteine to phenylalanine, the CDR3 consists of 14 amino acids. The retained sequence is limited to the CDR3, 42 bases, with the frame set at the first base. For CDR1 and CDR2, the germline V gene lists MGHRA and YSYEKL. V sheds 3 bases and J sheds 8 bases, leaving 16 bases between their ends. The source is a human donor with chronic lymphocytic leukemia. This material consisted of PBMCs, taken after 24 months of ibrutinib treatment. The chain links TRBV4-1 with TRBJ1-2; the D segment cannot be called with confidence. The bases are TGCGCCAGCAGCCATACCTTTCGGGTAGACGGCTACACCTTC. Translated, it reads CASSHTFRVDGYTF.